This T cell receptor (beta chain) was sequenced for a study of control samples from healthy donors and cancer patients. Germline CDR1 is KGHSH and CDR2 is LQKENI. J gave up 7 bases and V 6 bases, and 10 bases lay outside the gene matches. CDR3 length equals 15 residues. TCRdb's table, derived via immunoSEQ multiplex PCR, lists solely in-frame clones and lacks some. The table shows about 140,000 clones, with just under 95% occurring only once. Sequenced sample: blood. The chain recombines TRBV18 with TRBJ2-1; TRBD1 agrees at 9 bases. This clonotype was obtained from a man aged 30-40 years in good health. The CDR3 nucleotides are TGTGCCAGCTCCCGCACAGGGGGCGCGTCAAATGAGCAGTTCTTC. Protein product: CASSRTGGASNEQFF.